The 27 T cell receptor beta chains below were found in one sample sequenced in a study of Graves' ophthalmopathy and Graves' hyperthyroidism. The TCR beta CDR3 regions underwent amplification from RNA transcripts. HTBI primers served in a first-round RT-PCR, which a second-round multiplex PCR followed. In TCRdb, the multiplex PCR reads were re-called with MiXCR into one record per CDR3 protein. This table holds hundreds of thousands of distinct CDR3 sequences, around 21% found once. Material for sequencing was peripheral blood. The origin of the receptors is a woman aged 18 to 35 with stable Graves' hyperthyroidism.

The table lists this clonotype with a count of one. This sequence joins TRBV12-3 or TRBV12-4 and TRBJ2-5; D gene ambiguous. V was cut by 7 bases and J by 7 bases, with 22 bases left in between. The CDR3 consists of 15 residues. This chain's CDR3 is CASTWLGGATGTQYF. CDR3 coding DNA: TGTGCCAGCACCTGGTTGGGCGGAGCCACCGGGACCCAGTACTTC.

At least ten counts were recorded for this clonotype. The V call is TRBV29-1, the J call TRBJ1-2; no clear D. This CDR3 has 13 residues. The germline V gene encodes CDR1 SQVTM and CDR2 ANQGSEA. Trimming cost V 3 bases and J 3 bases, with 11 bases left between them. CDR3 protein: CSVDAGNHYGYTF. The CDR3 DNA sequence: TGCAGCGTTGATGCGGGGAATCACTATGGCTACACCTTC. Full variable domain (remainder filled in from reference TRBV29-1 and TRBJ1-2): SAVISQKPSRDICQRGTSLTIQCQVDSQVTMMFWYRQQPGQSLTLIATANQGSEATYESGFVIDKFPISRPNLTFSTLTVSNMSPEDSSIYLCSVDAGNHYGYTFGSGTRLTVV.

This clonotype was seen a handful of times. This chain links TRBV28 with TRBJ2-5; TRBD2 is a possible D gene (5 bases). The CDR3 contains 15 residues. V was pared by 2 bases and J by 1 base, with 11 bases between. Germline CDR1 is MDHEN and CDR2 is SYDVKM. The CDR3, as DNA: TGTGCCAGCAGTTTACCCGGACTTACCCAAGAGACCCAGTACTTC. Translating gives CASSLPGLTQETQYF.

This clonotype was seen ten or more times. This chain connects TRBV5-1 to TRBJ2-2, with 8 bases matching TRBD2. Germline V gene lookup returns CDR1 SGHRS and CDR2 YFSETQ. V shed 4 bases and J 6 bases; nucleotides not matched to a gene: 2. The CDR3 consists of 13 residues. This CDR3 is CASSLSGAGELFF. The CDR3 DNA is TGCGCCAGCAGCCTTAGCGGGGCCGGGGAGCTGTTTTTT.

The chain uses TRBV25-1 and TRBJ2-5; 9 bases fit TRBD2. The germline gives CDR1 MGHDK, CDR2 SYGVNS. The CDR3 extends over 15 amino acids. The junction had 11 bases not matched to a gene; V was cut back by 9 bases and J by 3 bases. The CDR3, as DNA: TGTGCCAGTACTAGGTCGACTAGCGGCAAAGAGACCCAGTACTTC. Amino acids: CASTRSTSGKETQYF.

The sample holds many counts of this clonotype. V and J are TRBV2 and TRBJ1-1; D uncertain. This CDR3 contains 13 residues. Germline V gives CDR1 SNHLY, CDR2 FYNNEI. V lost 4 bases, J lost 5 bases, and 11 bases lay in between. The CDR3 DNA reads TGTGCCAGCAGTGGCCCGGTAGGGACTGAAGCTTTCTTT. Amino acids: CASSGPVGTEAFF.

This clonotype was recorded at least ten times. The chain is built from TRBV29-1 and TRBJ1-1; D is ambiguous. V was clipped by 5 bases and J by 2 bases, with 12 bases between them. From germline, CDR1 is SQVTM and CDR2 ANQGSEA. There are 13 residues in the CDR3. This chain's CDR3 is CSVYDGLNTEAFF. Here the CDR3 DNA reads TGCAGCGTTTACGACGGCCTTAACACTGAAGCTTTCTTT. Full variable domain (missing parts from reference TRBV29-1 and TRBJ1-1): SAVISQKPSRDICQRGTSLTIQCQVDSQVTMMFWYRQQPGQSLTLIATANQGSEATYESGFVIDKFPISRPNLTFSTLTVSNMSPEDSSIYLCSVYDGLNTEAFFGQGTRLTVV.

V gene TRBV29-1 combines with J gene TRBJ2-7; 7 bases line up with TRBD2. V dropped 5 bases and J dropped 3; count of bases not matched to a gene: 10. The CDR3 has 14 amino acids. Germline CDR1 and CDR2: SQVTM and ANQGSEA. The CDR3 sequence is CSVRLGGGGYEQYF. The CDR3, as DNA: TGCAGCGTTCGGCTAGGCGGGGGTGGCTACGAGCAGTACTTC.

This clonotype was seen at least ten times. The CDR3 DNA follows: TGTGCCAGCACTTCCGGCCTAGCGGGTGACTTCGCCGAGCAGTACTTC. Translating it yields CASTSGLAGDFAEQYF. V gene TRBV28 combines with J gene TRBJ2-7; the match to TRBD2 covers 8 bases. CDR1 is MDHEN, CDR2 SYDVKM, per germline. The CDR3 length is 16 residues. Trimming took 7 bases from V and 6 from J; bases not matched to a gene: 17.

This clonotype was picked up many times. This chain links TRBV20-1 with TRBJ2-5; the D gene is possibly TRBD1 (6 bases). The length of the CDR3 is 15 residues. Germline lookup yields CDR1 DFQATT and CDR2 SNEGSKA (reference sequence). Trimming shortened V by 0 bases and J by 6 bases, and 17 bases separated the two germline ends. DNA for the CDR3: TGCAGTGCTAGAGATTCGCACAGGGATGGAAAGACCCAGTACTTC. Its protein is CSARDSHRDGKTQYF.

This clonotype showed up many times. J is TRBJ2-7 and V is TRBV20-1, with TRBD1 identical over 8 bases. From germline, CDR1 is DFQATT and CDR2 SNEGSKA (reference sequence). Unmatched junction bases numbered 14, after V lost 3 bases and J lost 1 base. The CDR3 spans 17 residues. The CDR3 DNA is TGCAGTGCTAGGGGCGTCAGGGCAGACAGGGGTTCCTACGAGCAGTACTTC. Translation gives CSARGVRADRGSYEQYF.

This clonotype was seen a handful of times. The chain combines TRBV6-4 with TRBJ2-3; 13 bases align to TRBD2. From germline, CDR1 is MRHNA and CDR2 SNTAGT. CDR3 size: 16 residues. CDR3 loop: CASTHRGTSGTDTQYF. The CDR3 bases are TGTGCTTCCACGCACCGGGGGACTAGCGGGACCGATACGCAGTATTTT.

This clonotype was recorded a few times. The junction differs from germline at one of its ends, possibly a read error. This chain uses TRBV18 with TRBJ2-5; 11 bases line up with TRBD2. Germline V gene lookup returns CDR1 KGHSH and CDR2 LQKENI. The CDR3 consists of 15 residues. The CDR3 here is CVSSPGTSGQETQYF. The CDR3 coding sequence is TGTGTCAGCTCACCCGGGACTAGCGGTCAAGAGACCCAGTACTTC.

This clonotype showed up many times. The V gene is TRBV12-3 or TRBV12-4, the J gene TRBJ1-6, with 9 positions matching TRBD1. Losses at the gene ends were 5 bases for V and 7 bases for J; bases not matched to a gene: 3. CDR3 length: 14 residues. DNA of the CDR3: TGTGCCAGCAGTCCGACAGGGGGAAATTCACCCCTCCACTTT. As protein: CASSPTGGNSPLHF.

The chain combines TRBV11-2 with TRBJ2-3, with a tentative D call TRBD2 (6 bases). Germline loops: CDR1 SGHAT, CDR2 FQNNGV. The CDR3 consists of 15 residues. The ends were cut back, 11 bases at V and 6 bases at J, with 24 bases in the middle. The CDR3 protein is CACAEGRGSVDTQYF. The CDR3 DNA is TGTGCCTGTGCGGAGGGCCGGGGCTCCGTCGATACGCAGTATTTT. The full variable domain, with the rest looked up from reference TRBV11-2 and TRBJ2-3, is EAGVAQSPRYKIIEKRQSVAFWCNPISGHATLYWYQQILGQGPKLLIQFQNNGVVDDSQLPKDRFSAERLKGVDSTLKIQPAKLEDSAVYLCACAEGRGSVDTQYFGPGTRLTVL.

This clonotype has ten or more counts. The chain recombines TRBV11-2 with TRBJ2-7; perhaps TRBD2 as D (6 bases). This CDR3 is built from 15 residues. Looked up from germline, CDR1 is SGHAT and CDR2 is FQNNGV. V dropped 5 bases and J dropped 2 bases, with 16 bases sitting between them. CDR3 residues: CASSLGSSEAYEQYF. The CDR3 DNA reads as TGTGCCAGCAGCCTCGGGTCTAGCGAGGCCTACGAGCAGTACTTC.

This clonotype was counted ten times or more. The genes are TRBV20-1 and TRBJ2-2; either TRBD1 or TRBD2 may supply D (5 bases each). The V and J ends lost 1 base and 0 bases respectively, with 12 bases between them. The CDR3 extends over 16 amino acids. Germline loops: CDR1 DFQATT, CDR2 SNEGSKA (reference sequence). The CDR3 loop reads CSARAQGRANTGELFF. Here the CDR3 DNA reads TGCAGTGCTAGAGCCCAGGGACGGGCGAACACCGGGGAGCTGTTTTTT.

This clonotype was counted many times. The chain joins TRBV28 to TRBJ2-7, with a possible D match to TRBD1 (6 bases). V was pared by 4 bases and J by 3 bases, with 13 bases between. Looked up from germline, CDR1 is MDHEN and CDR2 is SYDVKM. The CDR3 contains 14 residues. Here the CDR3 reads CASSSGQSHYEQYF. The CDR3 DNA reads TGTGCCAGCAGTTCCGGACAGTCCCACTACGAGCAGTACTTC.

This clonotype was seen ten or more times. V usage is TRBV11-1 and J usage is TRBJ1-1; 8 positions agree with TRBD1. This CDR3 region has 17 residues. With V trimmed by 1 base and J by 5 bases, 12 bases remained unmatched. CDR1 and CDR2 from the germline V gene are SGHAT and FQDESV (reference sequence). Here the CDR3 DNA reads TGTGCCAGCAGCTTAGACCTCCCCTTGCGGACAGGGACTGAAGCTTTCTTT. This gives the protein CASSLDLPLRTGTEAFF.

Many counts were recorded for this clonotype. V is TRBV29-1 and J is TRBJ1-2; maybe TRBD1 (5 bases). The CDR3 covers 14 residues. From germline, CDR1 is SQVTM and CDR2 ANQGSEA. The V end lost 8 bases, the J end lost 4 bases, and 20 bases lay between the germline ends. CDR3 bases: TGCAGCCAGACCCCGCCGGGGGATTCCTATGGCTACACCTTC. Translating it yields CSQTPPGDSYGYTF.

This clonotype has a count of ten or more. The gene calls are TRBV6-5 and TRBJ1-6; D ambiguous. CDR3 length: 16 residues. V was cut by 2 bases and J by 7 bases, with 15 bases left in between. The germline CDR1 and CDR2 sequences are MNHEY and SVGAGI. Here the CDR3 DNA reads TGTGCCAGCAGTTACCGCGTCGGGTCGGGCAATTCACCCCTCCACTTT. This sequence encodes CASSYRVGSGNSPLHF.

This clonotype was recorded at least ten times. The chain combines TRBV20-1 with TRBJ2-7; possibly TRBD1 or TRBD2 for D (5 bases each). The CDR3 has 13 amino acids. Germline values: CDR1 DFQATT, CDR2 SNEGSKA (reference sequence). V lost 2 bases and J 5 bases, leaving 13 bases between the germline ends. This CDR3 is CSARSGPGDEQYF. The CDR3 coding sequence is TGCAGTGCTAGATCGGGACCCGGGGACGAGCAGTACTTC.

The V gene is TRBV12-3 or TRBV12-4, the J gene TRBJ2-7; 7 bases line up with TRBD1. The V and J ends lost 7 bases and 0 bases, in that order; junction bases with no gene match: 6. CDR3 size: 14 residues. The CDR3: CASTLGTDSYEQYF. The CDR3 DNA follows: TGTGCCAGCACCCTCGGGACAGACTCCTACGAGCAGTACTTC.

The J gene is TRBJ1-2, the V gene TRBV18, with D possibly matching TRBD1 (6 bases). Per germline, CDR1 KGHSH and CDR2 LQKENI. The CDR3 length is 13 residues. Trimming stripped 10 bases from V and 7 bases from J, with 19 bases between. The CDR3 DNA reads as TGTGCCAACTCTTCGGAACAGGGAGCTGGCTACACCTTC. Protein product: CANSSEQGAGYTF.

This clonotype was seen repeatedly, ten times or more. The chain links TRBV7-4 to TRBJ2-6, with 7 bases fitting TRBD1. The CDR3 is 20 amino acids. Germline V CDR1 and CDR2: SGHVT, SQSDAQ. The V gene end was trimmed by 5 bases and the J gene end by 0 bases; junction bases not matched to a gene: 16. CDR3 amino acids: CASSPRPGQALSSGANVLTF. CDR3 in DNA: TGTGCCAGCAGCCCTAGACCTGGACAGGCCCTTTCCTCTGGGGCCAACGTCCTGACTTTC.

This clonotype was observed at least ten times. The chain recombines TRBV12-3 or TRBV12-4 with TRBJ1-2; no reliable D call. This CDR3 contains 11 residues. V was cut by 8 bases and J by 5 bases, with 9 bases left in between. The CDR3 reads CASGSGYGYTF. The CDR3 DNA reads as TGTGCCAGCGGATCGGGTTATGGCTACACCTTC.

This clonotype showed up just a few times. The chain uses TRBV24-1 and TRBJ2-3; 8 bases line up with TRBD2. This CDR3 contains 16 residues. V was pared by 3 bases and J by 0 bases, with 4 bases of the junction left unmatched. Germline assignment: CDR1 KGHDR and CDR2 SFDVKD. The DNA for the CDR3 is TGTGCCACCAGTGATCCAGCTAGCGGGAGCACAGATACGCAGTATTTT. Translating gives CATSDPASGSTDTQYF.